Listed below are T cell receptor beta chains from one sample, sequenced in a study of CD8 T cells in ankylosing spondylitis. A single record per CDR3 protein comes from TCRdb applying MiXCR to the 5' RACE reads. The table lists more than 600,000 distinct CDR3 sequences, roughly 19% of them singletons. Material for sequencing was blood, either unsorted or a sorted T cell fraction (not recorded which). Every receptor here comes from a male donor with ankylosing spondylitis. Each CDR3 is given with its conserved first and last residue. Clone size is given for some rows only: seen once, a few or many times, or a class if the clone is expanded.

clone_size,cdr3_length,v_call,j_call,cdr3_aa
few,15,TRBV12-3/TRBV12-4,TRBJ2-1,CASSLEYGAYNEQFF
-,13,TRBV20-1,TRBJ1-5,CSARAGGGQPQHF
-,15,TRBV20-1,TRBJ2-3,CSALTSGPSTDTQYF
few,13,TRBV10-3,TRBJ2-7,CAISGTESYEQYF
few,18,TRBV4-3,TRBJ1-2,CASSQARGGKQGAYGYTF
-,13,TRBV15,TRBJ1-1,CATSRDFYTEAFF
few,15,TRBV12-3/TRBV12-4,TRBJ2-2,CASTRSGRAPGELFF
few,12,TRBV29-1,TRBJ2-1,CSVVELFDEQFF
-,18,TRBV11-1,TRBJ2-1,CASRFGSWVNSSYNEQFF
few,10,TRBV29-1,TRBJ1-1,CSAGVGEAFF
-,17,TRBV6-1,TRBJ2-2,CASRGLAGGSGTGELFF
-,18,TRBV4-3,TRBJ2-2,CASSQVVEAEGDTGELFF
-,15,TRBV6-5,TRBJ2-5,CASSSTGTRGETQYF
-,15,TRBV28,TRBJ2-1,CASTWAGSSYNEQFF
-,16,TRBV4-1,TRBJ2-3,CASSQKGQGNTDTQYF
few,15,TRBV11-1,TRBJ2-6,CASSWDISGANVLTF
few,20,TRBV4-2,TRBJ2-1,CASSQVPGLAGLANYNEQFF
many,14,TRBV20-1,TRBJ2-2,CSLSTSANTGELFF
-,15,TRBV15,TRBJ2-1,CATSRVEGGLYEQFF
few,14,TRBV7-2,TRBJ2-5,CASSLVRGQETQYF
few,14,TRBV20-1,TRBJ1-1,CSARDRLMNTEAFF
many,16,TRBV4-3,TRBJ2-1,CASSQDLTSGVNEQFF
-,16,TRBV20-1,TRBJ2-1,CSASTPREGTYNEQFF
-,17,TRBV3-1,TRBJ2-1,CASSQDVGLAAYNEQFF
many,14,TRBV7-2,TRBJ2-7,CASSLAASSHEQYF
-,15,TRBV12-3/TRBV12-4,TRBJ2-1,CASSLARRGWNEQFF
few,15,TRBV28,TRBJ2-6,CASSLGGDGANVLTF
few,15,TRBV5-1,TRBJ1-5,CASSQGDSPNQPQHF
-,11,TRBV23-1,TRBJ1-4,CASAKRLKLFF
few,13,TRBV25-1,TRBJ1-1,CASRQGARTEAFF
few,13,TRBV29-1,TRBJ1-1,CSAEEGLGTEAFF